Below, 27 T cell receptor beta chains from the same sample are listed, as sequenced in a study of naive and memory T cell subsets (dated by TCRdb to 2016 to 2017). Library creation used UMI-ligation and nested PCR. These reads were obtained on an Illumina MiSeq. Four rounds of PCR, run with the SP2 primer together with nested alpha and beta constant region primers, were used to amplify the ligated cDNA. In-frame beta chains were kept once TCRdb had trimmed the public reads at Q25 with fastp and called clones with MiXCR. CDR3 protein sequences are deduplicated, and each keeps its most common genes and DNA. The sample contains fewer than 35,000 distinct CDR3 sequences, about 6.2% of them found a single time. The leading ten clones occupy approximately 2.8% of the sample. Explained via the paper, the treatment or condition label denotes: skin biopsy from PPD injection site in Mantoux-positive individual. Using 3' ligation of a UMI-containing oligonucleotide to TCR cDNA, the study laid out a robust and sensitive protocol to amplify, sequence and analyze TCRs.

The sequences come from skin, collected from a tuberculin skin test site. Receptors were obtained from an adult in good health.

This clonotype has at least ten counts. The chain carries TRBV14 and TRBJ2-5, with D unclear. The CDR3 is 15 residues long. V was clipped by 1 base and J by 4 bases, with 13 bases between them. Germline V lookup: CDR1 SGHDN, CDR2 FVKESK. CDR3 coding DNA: TGTGCCAGCAGCCAAGGGAGTACCGGCGGAGAGACCCAGTACTTC. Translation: CASSQGSTGGETQYF.

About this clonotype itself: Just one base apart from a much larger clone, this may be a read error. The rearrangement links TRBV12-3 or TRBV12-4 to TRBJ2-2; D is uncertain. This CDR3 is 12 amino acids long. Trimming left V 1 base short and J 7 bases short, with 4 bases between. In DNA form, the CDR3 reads TGTGCCAGCAGTTTAGGGTTCGGGGAGCTGTTTTTT. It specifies CASSLGFGELFF.

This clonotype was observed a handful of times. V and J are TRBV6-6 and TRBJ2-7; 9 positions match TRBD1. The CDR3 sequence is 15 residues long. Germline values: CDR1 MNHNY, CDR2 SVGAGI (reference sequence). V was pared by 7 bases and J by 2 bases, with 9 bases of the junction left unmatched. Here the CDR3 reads CASTQKQGAAYEQYF. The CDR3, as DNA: TGTGCCAGCACCCAAAAACAGGGGGCAGCCTACGAGCAGTACTTC.

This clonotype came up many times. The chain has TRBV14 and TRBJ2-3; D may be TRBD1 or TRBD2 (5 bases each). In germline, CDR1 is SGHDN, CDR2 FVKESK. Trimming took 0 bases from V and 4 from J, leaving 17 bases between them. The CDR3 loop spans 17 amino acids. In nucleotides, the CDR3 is TGTGCCAGCAGCCAAGAGGGCCCGGTTTGGGGGTCAGATACGCAGTATTTT. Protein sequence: CASSQEGPVWGSDTQYF.

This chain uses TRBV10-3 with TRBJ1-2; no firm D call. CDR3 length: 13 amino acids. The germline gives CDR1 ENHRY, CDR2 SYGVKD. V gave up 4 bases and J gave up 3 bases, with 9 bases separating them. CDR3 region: CAISAGCDYGYTF. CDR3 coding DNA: TGTGCCATCAGTGCTGGCTGTGACTATGGCTACACCTTC.

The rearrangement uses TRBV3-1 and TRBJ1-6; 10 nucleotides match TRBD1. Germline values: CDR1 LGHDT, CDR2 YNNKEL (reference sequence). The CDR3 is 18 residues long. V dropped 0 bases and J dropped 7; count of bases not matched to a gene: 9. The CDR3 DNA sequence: TGTGCCAGCAGCCAAGAGCATTCGGGACAGGGGCTCAATTCACCCCTCCACTTT. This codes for CASSQEHSGQGLNSPLHF. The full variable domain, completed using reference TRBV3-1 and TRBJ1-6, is DTAVSQTPKYLVTQMGNDKSIKCEQNLGHDTMYWYKQDSKKFLKIMFSYNNKELIINETVPNRFSPKSPDKAHLNLHINSLELGDSAVYFCASSQEHSGQGLNSPLHFGNGTRLTVT.

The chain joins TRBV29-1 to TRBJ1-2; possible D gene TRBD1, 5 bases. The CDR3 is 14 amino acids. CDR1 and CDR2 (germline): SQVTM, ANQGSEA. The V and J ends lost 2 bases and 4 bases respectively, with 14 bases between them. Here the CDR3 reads CSVERGGCAYGYTF. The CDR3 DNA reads TGCAGCGTTGAACGGGGGGGGTGTGCCTATGGCTACACCTTC.

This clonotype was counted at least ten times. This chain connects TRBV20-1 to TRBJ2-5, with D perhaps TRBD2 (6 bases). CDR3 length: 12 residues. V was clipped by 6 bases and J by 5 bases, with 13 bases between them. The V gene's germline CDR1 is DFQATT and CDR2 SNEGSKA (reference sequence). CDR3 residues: CSARAGKETQYF. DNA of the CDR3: TGCAGTGCCCGTGCGGGGAAGGAGACCCAGTACTTC.

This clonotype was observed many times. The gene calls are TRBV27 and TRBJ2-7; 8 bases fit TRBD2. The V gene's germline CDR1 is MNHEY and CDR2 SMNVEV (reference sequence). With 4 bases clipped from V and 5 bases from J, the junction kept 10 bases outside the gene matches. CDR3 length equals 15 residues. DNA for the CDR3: TGTGCCAGCAGTTCCCCGGGGGGGGGTTACCACGAGCAGTACTTC. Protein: CASSSPGGGYHEQYF.

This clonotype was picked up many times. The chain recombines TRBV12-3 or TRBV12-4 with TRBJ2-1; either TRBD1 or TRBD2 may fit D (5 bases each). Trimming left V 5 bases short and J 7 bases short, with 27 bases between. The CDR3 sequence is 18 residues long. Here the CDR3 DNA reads TGTGCCAGCAGTCCCATTCCGGGACGCACGATGACCCCAAATGAGCAGTTCTTC. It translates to CASSPIPGRTMTPNEQFF.

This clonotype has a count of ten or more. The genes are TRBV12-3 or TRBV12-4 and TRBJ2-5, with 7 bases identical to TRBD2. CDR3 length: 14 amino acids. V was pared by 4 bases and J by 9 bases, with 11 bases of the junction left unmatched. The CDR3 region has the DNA TGTGCCAGCAGTTGGGGGGGGGACTCAGCGGCCCAGTACTTC. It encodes CASSWGGDSAAQYF.

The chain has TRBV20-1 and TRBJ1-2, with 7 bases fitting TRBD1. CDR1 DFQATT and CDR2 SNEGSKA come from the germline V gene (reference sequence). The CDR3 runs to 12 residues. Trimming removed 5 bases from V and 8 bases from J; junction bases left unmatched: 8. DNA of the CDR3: TGCAGTGCTCTGACAGGGAGCGGGGGCTACACCTTC. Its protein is CSALTGSGGYTF.

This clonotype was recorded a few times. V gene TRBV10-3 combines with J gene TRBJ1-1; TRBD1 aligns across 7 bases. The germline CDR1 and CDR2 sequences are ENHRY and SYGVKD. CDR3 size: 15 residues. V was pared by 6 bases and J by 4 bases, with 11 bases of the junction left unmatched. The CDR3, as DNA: TGTGCCATCAGAGGAGACAGGGCACCGACCACTGAAGCTTTCTTT. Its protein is CAIRGDRAPTTEAFF.

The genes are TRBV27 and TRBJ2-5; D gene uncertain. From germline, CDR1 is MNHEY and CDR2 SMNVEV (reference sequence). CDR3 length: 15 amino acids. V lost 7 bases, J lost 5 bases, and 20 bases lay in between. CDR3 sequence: CASTYSGLLGETQYF. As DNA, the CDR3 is TGTGCCAGCACTTACTCCGGGCTTCTTGGGGAGACCCAGTACTTC.

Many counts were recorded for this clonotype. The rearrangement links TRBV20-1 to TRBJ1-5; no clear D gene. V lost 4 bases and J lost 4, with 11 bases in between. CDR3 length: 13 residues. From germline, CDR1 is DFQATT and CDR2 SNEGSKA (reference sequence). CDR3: CSATNSQNQPQHF. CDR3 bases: TGCAGTGCTACAAACAGCCAAAATCAGCCCCAGCATTTT.

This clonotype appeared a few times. Here the CDR3 DNA reads TGTGCCAGCAGCCGACAGGGGACCTATGGCTACACCTTC. Protein: CASSRQGTYGYTF. The V and J genes are TRBV14 and TRBJ1-2, with 8 bases lining up with TRBD1. Germline V gives CDR1 SGHDN, CDR2 FVKESK. The junction had 2 bases not matched to a gene; V was cut back by 4 bases and J by 4 bases. There are 13 residues in the CDR3.

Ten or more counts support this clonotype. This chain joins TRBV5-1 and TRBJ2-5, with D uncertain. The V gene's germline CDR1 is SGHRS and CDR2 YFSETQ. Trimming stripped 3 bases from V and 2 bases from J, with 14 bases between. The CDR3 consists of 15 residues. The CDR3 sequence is CASSSGPPPQETQYF. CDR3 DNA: TGCGCCAGCAGCTCCGGACCTCCCCCACAAGAGACCCAGTACTTC.

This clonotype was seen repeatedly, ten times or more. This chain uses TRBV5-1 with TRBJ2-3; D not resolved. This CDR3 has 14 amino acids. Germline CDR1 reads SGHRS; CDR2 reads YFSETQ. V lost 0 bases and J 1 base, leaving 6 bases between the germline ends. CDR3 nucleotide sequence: TGCGCCAGCAGCTTGGATCGAGGCACAGATACGCAGTATTTT. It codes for CASSLDRGTDTQYF.

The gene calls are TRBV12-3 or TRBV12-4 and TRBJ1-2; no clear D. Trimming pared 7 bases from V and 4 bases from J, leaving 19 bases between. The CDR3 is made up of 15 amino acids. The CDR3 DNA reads TGTGCCAGCACCCTAACCGGGTCCCCATCCTATGGCTACACCTTC. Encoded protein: CASTLTGSPSYGYTF.

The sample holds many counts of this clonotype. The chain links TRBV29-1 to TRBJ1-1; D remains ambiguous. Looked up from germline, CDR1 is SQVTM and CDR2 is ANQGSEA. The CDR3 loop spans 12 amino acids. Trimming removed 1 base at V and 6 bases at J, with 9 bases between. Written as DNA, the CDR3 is TGCAGCGTTGAAGGGAGACGGCCTGAAGCTTTCTTT. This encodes CSVEGRRPEAFF.

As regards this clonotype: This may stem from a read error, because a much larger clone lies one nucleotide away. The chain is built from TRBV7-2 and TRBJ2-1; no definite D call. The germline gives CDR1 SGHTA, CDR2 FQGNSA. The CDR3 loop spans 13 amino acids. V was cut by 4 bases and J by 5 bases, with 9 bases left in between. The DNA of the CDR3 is TGTGCCAGCAGCTCATACAGAGACAATGAGCAGTTCTTC. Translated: CASSSYRDNEQFF.

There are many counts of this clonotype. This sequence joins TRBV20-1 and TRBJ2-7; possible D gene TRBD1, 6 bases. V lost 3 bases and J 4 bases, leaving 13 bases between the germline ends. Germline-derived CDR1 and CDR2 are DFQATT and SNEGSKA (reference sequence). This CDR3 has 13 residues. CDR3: CSASEATGYEQYF. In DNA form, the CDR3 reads TGCAGTGCTAGCGAGGCAACAGGGTACGAGCAGTACTTC.

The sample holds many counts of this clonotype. This CDR3 is CASSARDRAPYEQYF. CDR3 coding DNA: TGTGCCAGCAGCGCCCGGGACAGGGCTCCCTACGAGCAGTACTTC. This chain joins TRBV7-8 and TRBJ2-7, with 9 nucleotides matching TRBD1. Per the germline V gene, CDR1 is SGHVS and CDR2 is FQNEAQ. This CDR3 is built from 15 residues. The V and J ends lost 5 bases and 2 bases, in that order; junction bases with no gene match: 7.

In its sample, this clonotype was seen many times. CDR3 sequence: CASSSGQGLTDTQYF. In nucleotides, the CDR3 is TGCGCCAGCAGCTCGGGACAGGGCCTCACAGATACGCAGTATTTT. The chain employs TRBV5-1 and TRBJ2-3, with 9 bases that match TRBD1. The V gene end was trimmed by 3 bases and the J gene end by 2 bases; junction bases not matched to a gene: 4. The CDR3 consists of 15 residues. The V gene's germline CDR1 is SGHRS and CDR2 YFSETQ. The entire variable domain, with the rest obtained from reference TRBV5-1 and TRBJ2-3, is as follows: KAGVTQTPRYLIKTRGQQVTLSCSPISGHRSVSWYQQTPGQGLQFLFEYFSETQRNKGNFPGRFSGRQFSNSRSEMNVSTLELGDSALYLCASSSGQGLTDTQYFGPGTRLTVL.

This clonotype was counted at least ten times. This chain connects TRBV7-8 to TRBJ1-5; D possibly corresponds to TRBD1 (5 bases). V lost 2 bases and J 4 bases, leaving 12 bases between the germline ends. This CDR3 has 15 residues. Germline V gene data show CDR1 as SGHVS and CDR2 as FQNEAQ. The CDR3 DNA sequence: TGTGCCAGCAGCTTATCCCTGGGGGGTAATCAGCCCCAGCATTTT. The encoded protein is CASSLSLGGNQPQHF.

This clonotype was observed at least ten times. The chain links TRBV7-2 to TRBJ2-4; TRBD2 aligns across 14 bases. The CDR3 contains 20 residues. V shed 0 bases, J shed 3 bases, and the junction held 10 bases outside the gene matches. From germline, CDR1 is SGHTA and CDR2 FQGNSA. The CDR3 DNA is TGTGCCAGCAGCTTAGCTTCTTACCGGACTAGCGGGGGGTACAAAAACATTCAGTACTTC. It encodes CASSLASYRTSGGYKNIQYF.

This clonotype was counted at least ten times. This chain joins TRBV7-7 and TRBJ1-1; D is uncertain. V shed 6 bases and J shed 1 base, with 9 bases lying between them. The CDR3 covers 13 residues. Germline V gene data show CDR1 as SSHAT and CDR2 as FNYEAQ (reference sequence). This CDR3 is CASSLSQNTEAFF. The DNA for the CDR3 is TGTGCCAGCAGTCTATCGCAGAACACTGAAGCTTTCTTT.